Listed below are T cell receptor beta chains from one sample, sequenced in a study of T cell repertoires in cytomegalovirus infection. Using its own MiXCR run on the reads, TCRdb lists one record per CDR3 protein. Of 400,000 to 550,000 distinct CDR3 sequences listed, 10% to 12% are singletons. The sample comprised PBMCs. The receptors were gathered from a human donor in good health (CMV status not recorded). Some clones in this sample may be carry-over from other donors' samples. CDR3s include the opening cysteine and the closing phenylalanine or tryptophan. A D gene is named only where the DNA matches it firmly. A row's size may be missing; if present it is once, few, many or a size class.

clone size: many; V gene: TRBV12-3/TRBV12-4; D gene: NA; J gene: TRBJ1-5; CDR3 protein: CASSLSRDQPQHF; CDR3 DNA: TGTGCCAGCAGTCTATCCAGAGATCAGCCCCAGCATTTT
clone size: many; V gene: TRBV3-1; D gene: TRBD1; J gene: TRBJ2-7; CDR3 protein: CASSYRQGRFEQYF; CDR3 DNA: TGTGCCAGCAGCTATCGACAGGGGCGGTTCGAGCAGTACTTC
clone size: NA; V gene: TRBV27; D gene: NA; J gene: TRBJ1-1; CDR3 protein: CASSYQGMNTEAFF; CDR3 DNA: TGTGCCAGCAGTTACCAGGGGATGAACACTGAAGCTTTCTTT
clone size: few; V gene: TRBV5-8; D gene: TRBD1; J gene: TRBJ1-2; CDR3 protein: CASSFQDRAAGYTF; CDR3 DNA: TGTGCCAGCAGCTTCCAAGACAGGGCGGCTGGCTACACCTTC
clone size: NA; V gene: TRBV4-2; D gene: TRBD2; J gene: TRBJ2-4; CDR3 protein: CASSQETNLVLAGAKNIQYF; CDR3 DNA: TGTGCCAGCAGCCAAGAAACCAACCTCGTACTAGCGGGGGCCAAAAACATTCAGTACTTC
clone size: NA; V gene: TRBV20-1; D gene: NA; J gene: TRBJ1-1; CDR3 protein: CSARARRSTEAFF; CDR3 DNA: TGCAGTGCTAGGGCCCGACGTAGCACTGAAGCTTTCTTT
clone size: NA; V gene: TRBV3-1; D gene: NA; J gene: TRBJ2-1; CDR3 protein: CASSQALEQFF; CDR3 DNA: TGTGCCAGCAGCCAAGCTCTTGAGCAGTTCTTC
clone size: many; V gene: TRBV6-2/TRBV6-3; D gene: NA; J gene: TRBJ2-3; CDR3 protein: CASSYSTSTDTQYF; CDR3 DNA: TGTGCCAGCAGTTACTCTACTAGCACAGATACGCAGTATTTT
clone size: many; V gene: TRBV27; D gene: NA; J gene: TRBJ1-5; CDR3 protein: CASSLSPRVGNQPQHF; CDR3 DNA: TGTGCCAGCAGTTTATCCCCCAGGGTGGGCAATCAGCCCCAGCATTTT
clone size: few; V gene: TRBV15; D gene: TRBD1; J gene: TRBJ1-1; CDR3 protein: CATSRGTGMNTEAFF; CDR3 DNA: TGTGCCACCAGCAGAGGGACAGGCATGAACACTGAAGCTTTCTTT
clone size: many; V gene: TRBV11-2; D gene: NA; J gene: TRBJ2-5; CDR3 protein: CASSLVRALETQYF; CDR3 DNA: TGTGCCAGCAGCTTAGTCCGGGCATTAGAGACCCAGTACTTC
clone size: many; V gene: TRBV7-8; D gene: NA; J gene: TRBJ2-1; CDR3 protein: CASSPRAGTSYNEQFF; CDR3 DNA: TGTGCCAGCAGCCCCCGGGCAGGGACCTCTTACAATGAGCAGTTCTTC
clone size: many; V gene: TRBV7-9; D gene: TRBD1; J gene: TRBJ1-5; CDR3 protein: CASSSTGNNQPQHF; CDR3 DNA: TGTGCCAGCAGCTCGACAGGGAACAATCAGCCCCAGCATTTT
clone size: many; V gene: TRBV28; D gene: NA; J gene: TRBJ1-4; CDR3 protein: CASTPGLPGEKLFF; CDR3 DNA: TGTGCCAGCACCCCCGGGTTGCCCGGTGAAAAACTGTTTTTT
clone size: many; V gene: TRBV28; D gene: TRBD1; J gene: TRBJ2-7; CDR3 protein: CASRSGTGYSYEQYF; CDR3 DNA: TGTGCCAGCAGATCCGGGACAGGATACTCCTACGAGCAGTACTTC
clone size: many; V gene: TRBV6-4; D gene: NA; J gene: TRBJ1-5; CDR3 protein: CASSDSEGQPQHF; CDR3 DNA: TGTGCCAGCAGTGACTCTGAGGGGCAGCCCCAGCATTTT
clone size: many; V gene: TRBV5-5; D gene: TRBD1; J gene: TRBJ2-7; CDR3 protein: CASSWGTGQYEQYF; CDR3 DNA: TGTGCCAGCAGTTGGGGGACAGGACAATACGAGCAGTACTTC
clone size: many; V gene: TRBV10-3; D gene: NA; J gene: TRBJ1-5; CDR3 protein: CAIGGNRDQPQHF; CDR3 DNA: TGTGCCATCGGGGGGAACCGTGATCAGCCCCAGCATTTT
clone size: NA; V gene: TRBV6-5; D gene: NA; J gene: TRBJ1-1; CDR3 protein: CASKMAGKNTEAFF; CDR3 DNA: TGTGCCAGCAAAATGGCAGGGAAAAACACTGAAGCTTTCTTT
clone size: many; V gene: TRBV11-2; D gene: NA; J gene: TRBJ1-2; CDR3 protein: CASSLAAGYYGYTF; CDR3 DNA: TGTGCCAGCAGCTTAGCAGCAGGCTACTATGGCTACACCTTC
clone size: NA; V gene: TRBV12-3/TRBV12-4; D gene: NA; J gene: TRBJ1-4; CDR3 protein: CASRVGVREKLFF; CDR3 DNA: TGTGCCAGCAGGGTGGGGGTTCGGGAAAAACTGTTTTTT
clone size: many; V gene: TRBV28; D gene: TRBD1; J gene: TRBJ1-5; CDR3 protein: CASSWMGTGDQPQHF; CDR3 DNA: TGTGCCAGCAGTTGGATGGGGACAGGCGATCAGCCCCAGCATTTT
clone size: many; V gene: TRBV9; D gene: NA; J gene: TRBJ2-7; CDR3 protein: CASNLGYLSDEQYF; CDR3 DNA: TGTGCCAGCAACCTGGGATACCTTTCGGACGAGCAGTACTTC
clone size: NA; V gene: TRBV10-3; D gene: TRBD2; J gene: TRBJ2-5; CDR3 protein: CAISEAGVQETQYF; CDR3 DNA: TGTGCCATCAGTGAAGCGGGGGTACAAGAGACCCAGTACTTC
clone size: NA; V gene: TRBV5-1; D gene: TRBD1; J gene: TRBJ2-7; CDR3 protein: CASSWAPGQGTYEQYF; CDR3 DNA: TGCGCCAGCAGCTGGGCACCGGGACAGGGGACCTACGAGCAGTACTTC
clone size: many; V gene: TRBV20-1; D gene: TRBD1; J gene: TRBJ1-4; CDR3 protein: CSARDYRGSEKLFF; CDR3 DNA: TGCAGTGCTAGAGATTACAGGGGTAGTGAAAAACTGTTTTTT
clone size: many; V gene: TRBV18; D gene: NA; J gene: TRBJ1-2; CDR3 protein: CASSTGQLLLSGYTF; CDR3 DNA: TGTGCCAGCTCAACCGGACAGTTACTATTAAGTGGCTACACCTTC
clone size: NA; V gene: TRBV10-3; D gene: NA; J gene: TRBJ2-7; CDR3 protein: CAIGVGSGGSYEQYF; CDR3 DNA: TGTGCCATCGGTGTAGGGTCCGGGGGCTCCTACGAGCAGTACTTC
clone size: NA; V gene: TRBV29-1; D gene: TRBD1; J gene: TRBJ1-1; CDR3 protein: CSVERWQGVAEAFF; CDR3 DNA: TGCAGCGTTGAGCGCTGGCAGGGGGTCGCTGAAGCTTTCTTT
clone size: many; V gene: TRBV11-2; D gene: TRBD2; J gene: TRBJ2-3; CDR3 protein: CASSPLWRGGAIISTDTQYF; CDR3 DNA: TGTGCCAGCAGCCCCCTGTGGCGGGGGGGCGCCATAATTAGCACAGATACGCAGTATTTT
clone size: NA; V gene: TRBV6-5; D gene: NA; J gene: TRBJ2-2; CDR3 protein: CASSYRGVEIWELFF; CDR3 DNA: TGTGCCAGCAGTTACAGGGGGGTGGAGATCTGGGAGCTGTTTTTT
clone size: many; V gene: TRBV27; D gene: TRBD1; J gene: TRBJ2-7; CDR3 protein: CASSLGDRGYEQYF; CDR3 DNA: TGTGCCAGCAGTTTAGGAGACAGGGGGTACGAGCAGTACTTC
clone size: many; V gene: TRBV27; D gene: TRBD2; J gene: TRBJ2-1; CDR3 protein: CASSSPGLAEYNEQFF; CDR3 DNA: TGTGCCAGCAGTTCTCCCGGACTAGCGGAGTACAATGAGCAGTTCTTC
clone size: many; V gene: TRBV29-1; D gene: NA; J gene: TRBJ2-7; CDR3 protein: CSVLGMTGYSSYEQYF; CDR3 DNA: TGCAGCGTTCTTGGGATGACAGGCTATAGCTCCTACGAGCAGTACTTC
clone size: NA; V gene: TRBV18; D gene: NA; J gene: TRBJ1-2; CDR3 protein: CASSPGGESGYTF; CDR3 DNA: TGTGCCAGCTCACCAGGGGGCGAGTCTGGCTACACCTTC
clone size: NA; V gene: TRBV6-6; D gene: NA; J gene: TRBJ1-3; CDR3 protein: CASSGGRVARGNTIYF; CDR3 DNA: TGTGCCAGCAGTGGCGGACGAGTTGCGAGGGGAAACACCATATATTTT
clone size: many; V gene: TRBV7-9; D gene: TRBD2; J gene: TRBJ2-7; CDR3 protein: CASSLKAGGPEYRSEQYF; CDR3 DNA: TGTGCCAGCAGCTTAAAAGCGGGAGGGCCGGAATATCGTTCCGAGCAGTACTTC
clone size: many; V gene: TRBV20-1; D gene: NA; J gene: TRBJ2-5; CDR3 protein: CSAPPGAQRTQYF; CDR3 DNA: TGCAGTGCTCCCCCGGGGGCGCAAAGGACCCAGTACTTC
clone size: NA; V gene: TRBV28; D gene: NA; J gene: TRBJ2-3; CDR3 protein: CASSLLPRTDTQYF; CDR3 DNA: TGTGCCAGCAGTTTATTGCCCCGCACAGATACGCAGTATTTT
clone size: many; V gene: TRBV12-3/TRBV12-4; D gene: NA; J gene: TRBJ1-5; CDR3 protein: CASSPPGTGNQPQHF; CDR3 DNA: TGTGCCAGCAGCCCCCCCGGGACGGGCAATCAGCCCCAGCATTTT
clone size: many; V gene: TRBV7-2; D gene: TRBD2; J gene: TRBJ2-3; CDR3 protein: CASSLTGGGIDTQYF; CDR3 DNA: TGTGCCAGCAGCTTGACGGGGGGGGGGATAGATACGCAGTATTTT
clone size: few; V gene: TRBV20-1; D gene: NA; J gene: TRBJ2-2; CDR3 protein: CSARDNTGELFF; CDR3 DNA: TGCAGTGCTAGAGATAACACCGGGGAGCTGTTTTTT
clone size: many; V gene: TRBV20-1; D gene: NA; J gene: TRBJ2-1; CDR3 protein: CSARSWNNEQFF; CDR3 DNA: TGCAGTGCTAGAAGTTGGAACAATGAGCAGTTCTTC
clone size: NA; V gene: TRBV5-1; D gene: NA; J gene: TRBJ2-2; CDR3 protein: CASSIRTRTGELFF; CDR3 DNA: TGCGCCAGCAGCATACGGACGCGCACCGGGGAGCTGTTTTTT
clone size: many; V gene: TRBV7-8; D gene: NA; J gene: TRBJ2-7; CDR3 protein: CASSLEQAREQYF; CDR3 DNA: TGTGCCAGCAGCTTAGAACAAGCCCGCGAGCAGTACTTC
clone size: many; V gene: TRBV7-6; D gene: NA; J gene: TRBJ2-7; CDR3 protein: CASSLDLSYEQYF; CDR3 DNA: TGTGCCAGCAGCTTAGATCTGTCCTACGAGCAGTACTTC
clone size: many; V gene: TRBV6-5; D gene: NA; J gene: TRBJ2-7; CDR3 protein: CASSYSRGTQSYEQYF; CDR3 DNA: TGTGCCAGCAGTTACTCGAGGGGGACGCAATCCTACGAGCAGTACTTC
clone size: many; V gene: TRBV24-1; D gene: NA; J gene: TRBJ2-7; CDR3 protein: CATSDVTQDEQYF; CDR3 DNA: TGTGCCACCAGTGATGTGACCCAGGACGAGCAGTACTTC
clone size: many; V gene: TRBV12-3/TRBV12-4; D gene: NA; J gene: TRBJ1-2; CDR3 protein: CASSGGSGGYTF; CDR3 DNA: TGTGCCAGCAGCGGGGGGAGTGGAGGCTACACCTTC
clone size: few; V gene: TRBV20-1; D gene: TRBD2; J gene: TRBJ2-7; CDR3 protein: CSAIPRGLAAYEQYF; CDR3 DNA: TGCAGTGCTATTCCCAGGGGACTAGCAGCCTACGAGCAGTACTTC